This TCR beta chain was identified in a study of tumor and adjacent non-tumor tissue in lung cancer. Looking at the study overall: Stage I to III disease affected some 11 men and 5 women aged roughly 31 to 80. On average, productive TCRbeta reads reached about 4 million per sample.

The template was RNA from unsorted bulk tissue. The normal lung tissue was taken more than 3 cm from the tumor edge. Chemotherapy-naive patients with new lung cancer underwent thoracic surgery in China, August–late 2014. A modified ARM-PCR protocol with three rounds of nested PCR amplified TCRbeta. TCRdb redid the calling of the multiplex PCR reads with MiXCR, one entry per CDR3 protein. Of some 80,000 distinct CDR3 sequences in the sample, around 76% were seen once. Notes on this clonotype: The junction does not match germline at one end; this may be a read error.

The CDR3 is made up of 17 amino acids. Germline CDR1 SGHDN, CDR2 FVKESK. Sample: distant non-tumor lung tissue. The TCR originated in a man between 65 and 85 years old with non-small cell lung cancer. This chain joins TRBV14 and TRBJ2-4; the match to TRBD1 covers 9 bases. The CDR3 DNA reads as TGTGCCAGTAGCCAATCCCACCCGGGACAGGGCAAAGACATTCAGTACTTC. Amino acids: CASSQSHPGQGKDIQYF.